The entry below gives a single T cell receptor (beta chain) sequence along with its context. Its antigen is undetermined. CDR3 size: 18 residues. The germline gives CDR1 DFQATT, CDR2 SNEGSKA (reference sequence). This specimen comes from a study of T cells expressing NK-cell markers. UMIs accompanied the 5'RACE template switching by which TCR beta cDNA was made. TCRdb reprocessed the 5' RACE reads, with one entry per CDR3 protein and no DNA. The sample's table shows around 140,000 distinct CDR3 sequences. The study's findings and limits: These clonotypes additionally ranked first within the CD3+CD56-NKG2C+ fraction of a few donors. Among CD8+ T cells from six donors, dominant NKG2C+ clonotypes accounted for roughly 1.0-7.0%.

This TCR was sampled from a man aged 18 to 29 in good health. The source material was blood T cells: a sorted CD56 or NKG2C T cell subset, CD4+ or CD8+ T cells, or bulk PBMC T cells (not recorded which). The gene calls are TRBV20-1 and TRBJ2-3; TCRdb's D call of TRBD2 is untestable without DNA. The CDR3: CSATGERGLAGPTDTQYF.